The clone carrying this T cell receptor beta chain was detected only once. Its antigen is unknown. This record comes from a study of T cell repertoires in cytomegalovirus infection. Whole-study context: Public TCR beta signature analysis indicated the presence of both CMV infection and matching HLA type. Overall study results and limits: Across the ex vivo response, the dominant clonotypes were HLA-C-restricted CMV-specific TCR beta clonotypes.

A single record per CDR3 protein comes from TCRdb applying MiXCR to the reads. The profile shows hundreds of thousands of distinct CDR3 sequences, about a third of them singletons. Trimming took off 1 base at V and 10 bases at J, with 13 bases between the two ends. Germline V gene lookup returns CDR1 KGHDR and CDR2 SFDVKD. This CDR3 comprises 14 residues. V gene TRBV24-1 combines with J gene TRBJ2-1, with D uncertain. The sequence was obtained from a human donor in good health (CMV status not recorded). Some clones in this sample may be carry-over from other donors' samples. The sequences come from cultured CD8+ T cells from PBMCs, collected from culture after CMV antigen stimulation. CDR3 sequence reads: CATSDFGRTQEQFF. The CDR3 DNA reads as TGTGCCACCAGTGATTTCGGGCGGACCCAGGAGCAGTTCTTC.